The 15 T cell receptor beta chains below were found in one sample sequenced in a study of blood T cell repertoires in COVID-19. Method: immunoSEQ multiplex PCR; TCRdb's copy keeps in-frame clones and lacks some. The repertoire holds some 200,000 clones, with less than 85% as singletons. What was sequenced was PBMCs or T cells enriched from blood (not recorded which). The receptors come from a woman aged 55 to 70 with acute COVID-19.

The V and J genes are TRBV18 and TRBJ1-5; D may be TRBD1 (5 bases). The CDR3 has 14 residues. Between the trimmed V and J ends, which lost 3 bases and 7 bases, there was a span of 13 bases. Germline loops: CDR1 KGHSH, CDR2 LQKENI. Written as DNA, the CDR3 is TGTGCCAGCTCACCGCAAGGGGCGGCCCAGCCCCAGCATTTT. This gives the protein CASSPQGAAQPQHF.

The table lists this clone with a few counts. The chain carries TRBV10-3 and TRBJ2-7, with D possibly being TRBD1 (6 bases). Germline CDR1 is ENHRY and CDR2 is SYGVKD. The CDR3 has 12 residues. V lost 5 bases, J lost 4 bases, and 9 bases lay in between. In nucleotides, the CDR3 is TGTGCCATCAGTCCCAGGGGTTACGAGCAGTACGTC. Translated: CAISPRGYEQYV.

The chain couples TRBV19 to TRBJ1-2; tentatively, D is TRBD1 (5 bases). Germline lookup yields CDR1 LNHDA and CDR2 SQIVND (reference sequence). This CDR3 has 15 amino acids. The V and J ends lost 6 bases and 6 bases respectively, with 20 bases between them. CDR3 in DNA: TGTGCCAGTAGCTCCTCATGGGGCAGGGAAAATGGCTACACCTTC. Its protein product is CASSSSWGRENGYTF.

The rearrangement joins TRBV9 to TRBJ2-5; perhaps TRBD1 as D (5 bases). Germline V gives CDR1 SGDLS, CDR2 YYNGEE. The CDR3 consists of 14 residues. Trimming removed 4 bases from V and 4 bases from J, with 14 bases in between. This CDR3 is CASSPEGARETQYF. The CDR3 coding sequence is TGTGCCAGCAGCCCAGAAGGGGCGCGAGAGACCCAGTACTTC.

This clone came up many times. The chain has TRBV18 and TRBJ1-6; D is unresolved. The CDR3 extends over 21 amino acids. With 3 bases removed from V and 5 bases from J, the gap between germline ends came to 29 bases. Germline CDR1 reads KGHSH; CDR2 reads LQKENI. The CDR3 here is CASSPKDLMYTVLPNNSPLHF. The DNA of the CDR3 is TGTGCCAGCTCACCGAAAGATCTCATGTATACGGTCTTACCCAATAATTCACCCCTCCACTTT.

This chain joins TRBV5-1 and TRBJ2-1; 11 bases align to TRBD2. With 4 bases clipped from V and 9 bases from J, the junction kept 9 bases outside the gene matches. The CDR3 consists of 15 residues. The germline V gene encodes CDR1 SGHRS and CDR2 YFSETQ. CDR3 region: CASSRTSGRSSEQFF. CDR3 coding DNA: TGCGCCAGCAGCCGAACTAGCGGGAGATCGAGTGAGCAGTTCTTC.

The chain links TRBV3-1 (or the pseudogene TRBV3-2) to TRBJ2-7, with D perhaps TRBD2 (5 bases). The CDR3 loop spans 13 amino acids. Germline V gene lookup returns CDR1 LGHDT and CDR2 YNNKEL (reference sequence). Trimming stripped 5 bases from V and 9 bases from J, with 17 bases between. As DNA, the CDR3 is TGTGCCAGCAGCACGGACTCAACTTTCGGGCAGTACTTC. Amino acid sequence: CASSTDSTFGQYF.

The CDR3 is CAWSGMRTGELFF. The CDR3 nucleotides are TGTGCCTGGAGCGGGATGAGAACCGGGGAGCTGTTTTTT. This chain uses TRBV30 with TRBJ2-2, with D possibly matching TRBD2 (5 bases). The V end was cut by 3 bases, the J end by 5 bases, with 10 bases between. The CDR3 runs to 13 residues. Per germline, CDR1 GTSNPN and CDR2 SVGIG (reference sequence).

V usage is TRBV15 and J usage is TRBJ2-5, with a tentative D call TRBD2 (7 bases). V was trimmed by 1 base and J by 2 bases, leaving 14 bases between them. From germline, CDR1 is LNHNV and CDR2 YYDKDF (reference sequence). This CDR3 region has 16 residues. The CDR3 spells CATSRGSGGRQETQYF. The CDR3 DNA sequence: TGTGCCACCAGCAGAGGGTCGGGGGGCCGGCAAGAGACCCAGTACTTC.

V usage is TRBV7-2 and J usage is TRBJ2-1; 10 positions match TRBD2. The CDR3 spans 15 residues. V lost 0 bases, J lost 9 bases, and 5 bases stayed unmatched. Per the germline V gene, CDR1 is SGHTA and CDR2 is FQGNSA. The CDR3 nucleotides are TGTGCCAGCAGCTTAGCGGCTAGCGGGGGCCTTGAGCAGTTCTTC. This translates into CASSLAASGGLEQFF.

This chain links TRBV7-6 with TRBJ2-3; D call uncertain. The CDR3 spans 15 residues. Germline CDR1 reads SGHVS; CDR2 reads FNYEAQ. Trimming cost V 3 bases and J 1 base, with 11 bases left between them. Here the CDR3 reads CASSFTSTGTDTQYF. CDR3 DNA sequence: TGTGCCAGCAGCTTTACTTCCACGGGCACAGATACGCAGTATTTT.

This sequence joins TRBV28 and TRBJ1-2, with TRBD1 as a possible D gene (5 bases). The germline gives CDR1 MDHEN, CDR2 SYDVKM. The ends were cut back, 4 bases at V and 8 bases at J, with 23 bases in the middle. There are 16 residues in the CDR3. This chain's CDR3 is CASSSYTGYELGGYTF. In DNA, the CDR3 is TGTGCCAGCAGTTCTTACACAGGATACGAGTTAGGCGGCTACACCTTC.

CDR3: CASSLRTSGPYEQYF. The CDR3 DNA reads TGTGCCAGCAGCCTCCGGACTAGCGGGCCTTACGAGCAGTACTTC. The chain carries TRBV3-1 (or the pseudogene TRBV3-2) and TRBJ2-7; 11 bases fit TRBD2. V lost 4 bases to trimming and J lost 4 bases; unmatched junction nucleotides: 6. This CDR3 contains 15 residues. Germline CDR1 and CDR2: LGHDT and YNNKEL (reference sequence).

This clone was counted a single time. This chain links TRBV27 with TRBJ2-7; D is possibly TRBD1 (6 bases). Trimming pared 3 bases from V and 2 bases from J, leaving 14 bases between. This CDR3 comprises 15 residues. From germline, CDR1 is MNHEY and CDR2 SMNVEV (reference sequence). The CDR3 nucleotides read TGTGCCAGCAGTTTGGGGCAGGGGTCCACCTACGAGCAGTACTTC. It translates to CASSLGQGSTYEQYF.

This clone occurred once. The genes are TRBV5-6 and TRBJ2-7; D is possibly TRBD1 (6 bases). Trimming shortened V by 1 base and J by 4 bases, and 18 bases separated the two germline ends. This CDR3 has 16 residues. From germline, CDR1 is SGHDT and CDR2 YYEEEE. Written as DNA, the CDR3 is TGTGCCAGCAGCTTGTTGCGGTACTTAACAGGGTACGAGCAGTACTTC. Translating it yields CASSLLRYLTGYEQYF.